This TCR beta chain appears in the sequencing data of a study of vaccination and CD4 T cells after COVID-19. On the study more broadly: Researchers treated cells with overlapping spike peptides taken from SARS-CoV-2, HCoV-NL63, HCoV-OC43 and HCoV-229E.

Cultured CD4+ T cells had their DNA profiled by the Oncomine TCR Beta short-read assay. TCRdb redid the calling of the PCR reads with MiXCR, one entry per CDR3 protein. The sample shows approximately 12,000 distinct CDR3 sequences, less than 80% of them seen only once. Between the trimmed V and J ends, which lost 4 bases and 10 bases, there was a span of 17 bases. In germline, CDR1 is LNHDA, CDR2 SQIVND (reference sequence). This CDR3 has 14 residues. This clonotype rates as medium-sized (0.01 to 0.1%). Its antigen is not known. Described treatment: roughly nine-day PBMC culture with coronavirus spike peptide pools or control peptides (ViraFEST assay).

The chain is built from TRBV19 and TRBJ1-5; D may be TRBD1 (5 bases). This clonotype was sampled from a human donor who had recovered from COVID-19. Sequenced sample: CD4+ T cells from blood, cultured in vitro. The CDR3 reads CASSNRAPGGPQHF. The CDR3 DNA is TGTGCCAGTAGTAACCGGGCCCCCGGGGGTCCCCAGCATTTT. Full variable domain (outside the CDR3, taken from reference TRBV19 and TRBJ1-5): DGGITQSPKYLFRKEGQNVTLSCEQNLNHDAMYWYRQDPGQGLRLIYYSQIVNDFQKGDIAEGYSVSREKKESFPLTVTSAQKNPTAFYLCASSNRAPGGPQHFGDGTRLSIL.